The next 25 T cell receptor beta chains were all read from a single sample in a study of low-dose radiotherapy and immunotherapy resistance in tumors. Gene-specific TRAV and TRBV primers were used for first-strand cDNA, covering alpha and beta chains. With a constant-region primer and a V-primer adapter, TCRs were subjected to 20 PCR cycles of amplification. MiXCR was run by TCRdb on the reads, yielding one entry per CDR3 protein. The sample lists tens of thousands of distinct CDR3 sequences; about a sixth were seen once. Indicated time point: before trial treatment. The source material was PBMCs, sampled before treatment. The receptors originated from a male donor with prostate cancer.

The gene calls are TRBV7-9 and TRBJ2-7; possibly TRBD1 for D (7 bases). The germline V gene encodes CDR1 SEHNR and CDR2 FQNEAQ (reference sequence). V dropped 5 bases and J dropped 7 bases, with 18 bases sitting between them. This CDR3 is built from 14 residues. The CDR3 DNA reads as TGTGCCAGCAGCCAGTGGACAGGTGGGGGGGAGCAGTACTTC. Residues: CASSQWTGGGEQYF.

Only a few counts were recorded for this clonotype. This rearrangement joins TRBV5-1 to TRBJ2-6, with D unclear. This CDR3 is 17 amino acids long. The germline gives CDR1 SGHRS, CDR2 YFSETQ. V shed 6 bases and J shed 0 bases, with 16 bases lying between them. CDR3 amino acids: CASTPERRSSGANVLTF. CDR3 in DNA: TGCGCCAGCACCCCGGAACGACGGTCCTCTGGGGCCAACGTCCTGACTTTC.

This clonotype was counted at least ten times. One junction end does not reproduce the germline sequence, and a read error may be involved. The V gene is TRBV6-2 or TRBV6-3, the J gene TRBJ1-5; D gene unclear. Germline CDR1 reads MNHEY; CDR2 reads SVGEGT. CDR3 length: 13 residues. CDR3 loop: CASSNSGNQPQHF. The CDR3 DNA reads TGTGCCAGCAGTAACTCGGGGAATCAGCCCCAGCATTTT.

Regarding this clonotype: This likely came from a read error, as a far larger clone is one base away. CDR3 sequence: CASSSDRGAYEQNF. In DNA form, the CDR3 reads TGCGCCAGCAGCTCTGACAGGGGCGCCTACGAGCAGAACTTC. The rearrangement uses TRBV5-1 and TRBJ2-5, with 8 bases fitting TRBD1. The CDR3 sequence is 14 residues long. Germline V lookup: CDR1 SGHRS, CDR2 YFSETQ.

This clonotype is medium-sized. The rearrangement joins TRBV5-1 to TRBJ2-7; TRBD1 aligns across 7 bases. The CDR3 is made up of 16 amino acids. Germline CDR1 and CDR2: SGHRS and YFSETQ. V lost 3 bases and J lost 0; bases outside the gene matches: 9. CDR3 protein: CASSSGPRGSSYEQYF. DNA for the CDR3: TGCGCCAGCAGCTCCGGACCCAGGGGGAGCTCCTACGAGCAGTACTTC. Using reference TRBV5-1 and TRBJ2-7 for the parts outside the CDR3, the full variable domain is KAGVTQTPRYLIKTRGQQVTLSCSPISGHRSVSWYQQTPGQGLQFLFEYFSETQRNKGNFPGRFSGRQFSNSRSEMNVSTLELGDSALYLCASSSGPRGSSYEQYFGPGTRLTVT.

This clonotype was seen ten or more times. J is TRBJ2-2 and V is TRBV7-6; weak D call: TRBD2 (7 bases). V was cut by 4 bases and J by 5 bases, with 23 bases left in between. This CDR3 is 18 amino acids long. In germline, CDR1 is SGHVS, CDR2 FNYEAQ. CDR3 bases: TGTGCCAGCAGCTCCCGCCCGGCGGGGGCTGAACGGACCGGGGAGCTGTTTTTT. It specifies CASSSRPAGAERTGELFF.

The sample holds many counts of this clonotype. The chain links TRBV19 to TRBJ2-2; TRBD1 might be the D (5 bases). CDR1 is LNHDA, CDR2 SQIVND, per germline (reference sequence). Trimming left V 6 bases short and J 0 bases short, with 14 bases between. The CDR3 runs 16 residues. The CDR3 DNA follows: TGTGCCAGTAGAAGTCCAGGGAACCCGAACACCGGGGAGCTGTTTTTT. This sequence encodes CASRSPGNPNTGELFF.

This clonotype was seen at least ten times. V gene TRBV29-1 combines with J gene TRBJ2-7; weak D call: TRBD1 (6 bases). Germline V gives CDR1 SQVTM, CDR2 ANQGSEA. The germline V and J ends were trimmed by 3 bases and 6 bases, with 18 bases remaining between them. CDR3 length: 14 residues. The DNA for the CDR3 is TGCAGCGTTGATGGATCAGGGGCAATGGGCGAGCAGTACTTC. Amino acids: CSVDGSGAMGEQYF.

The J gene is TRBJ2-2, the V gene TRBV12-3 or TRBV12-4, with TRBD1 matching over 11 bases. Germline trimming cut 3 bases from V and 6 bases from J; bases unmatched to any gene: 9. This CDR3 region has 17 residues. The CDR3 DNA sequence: TGTGCCAGCAGTTTTTTTTGGGGACAGGGGGTTGCCGGGGAGCTGTTTTTT. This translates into CASSFFWGQGVAGELFF.

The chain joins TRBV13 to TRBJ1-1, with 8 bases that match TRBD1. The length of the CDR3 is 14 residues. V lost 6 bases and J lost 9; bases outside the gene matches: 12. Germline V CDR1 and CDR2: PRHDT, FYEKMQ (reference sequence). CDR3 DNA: TGTGCCAGCAGTTTCCCCGGGGACAGGATTAAAGCTTTCTTT. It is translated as CASSFPGDRIKAFF.

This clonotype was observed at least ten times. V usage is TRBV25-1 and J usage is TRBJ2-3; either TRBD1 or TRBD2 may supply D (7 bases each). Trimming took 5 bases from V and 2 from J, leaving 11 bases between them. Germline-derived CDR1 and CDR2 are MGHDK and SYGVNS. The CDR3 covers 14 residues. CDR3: CASSQGGPTDTQYF. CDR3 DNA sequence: TGTGCCAGCAGTCAGGGGGGGCCCACAGATACGCAGTATTTT.

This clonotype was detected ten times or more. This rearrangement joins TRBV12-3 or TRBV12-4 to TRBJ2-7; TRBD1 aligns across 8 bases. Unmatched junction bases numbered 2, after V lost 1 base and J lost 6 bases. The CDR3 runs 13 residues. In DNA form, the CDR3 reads TGTGCCAGCAGTTTAGGGACAGGGAGCGAGCAGTACTTC. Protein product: CASSLGTGSEQYF.

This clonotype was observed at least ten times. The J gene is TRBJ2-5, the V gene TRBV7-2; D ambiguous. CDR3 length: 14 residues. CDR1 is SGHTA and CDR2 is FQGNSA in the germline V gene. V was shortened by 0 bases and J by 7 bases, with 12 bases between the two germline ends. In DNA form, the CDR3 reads TGTGCCAGCAGCTTAGCGGCCCTCCCATGGACCCAGTACTTC. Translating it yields CASSLAALPWTQYF.

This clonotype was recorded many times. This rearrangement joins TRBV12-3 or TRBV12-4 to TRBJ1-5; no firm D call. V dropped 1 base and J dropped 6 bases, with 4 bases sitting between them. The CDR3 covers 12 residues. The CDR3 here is CASSLELQPQHF. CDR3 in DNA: TGTGCCAGCAGTTTAGAGCTTCAGCCCCAGCATTTT.

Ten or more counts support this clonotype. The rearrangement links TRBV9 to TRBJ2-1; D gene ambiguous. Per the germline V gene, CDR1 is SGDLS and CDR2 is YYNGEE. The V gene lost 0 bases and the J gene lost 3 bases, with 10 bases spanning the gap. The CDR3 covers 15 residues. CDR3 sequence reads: CASSVGARGYNEQFF. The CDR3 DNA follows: TGTGCCAGCAGCGTAGGGGCTAGAGGCTACAATGAGCAGTTCTTC. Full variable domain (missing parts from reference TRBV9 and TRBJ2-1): DSGVTQTPKHLITATGQRVTLRCSPRSGDLSVYWYQQSLDQGLQFLIQYYNGEERAKGNILERFSAQQFPDLHSELNLSSLELGDSALYFCASSVGARGYNEQFFGPGTRLTVL.

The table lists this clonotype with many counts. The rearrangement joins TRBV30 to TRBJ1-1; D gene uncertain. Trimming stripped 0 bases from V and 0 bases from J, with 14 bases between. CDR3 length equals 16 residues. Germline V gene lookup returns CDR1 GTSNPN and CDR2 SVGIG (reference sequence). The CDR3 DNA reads TGTGCCTGGAGTGTAACCGGCAGAACTTTGAACACTGAAGCTTTCTTT. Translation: CAWSVTGRTLNTEAFF.

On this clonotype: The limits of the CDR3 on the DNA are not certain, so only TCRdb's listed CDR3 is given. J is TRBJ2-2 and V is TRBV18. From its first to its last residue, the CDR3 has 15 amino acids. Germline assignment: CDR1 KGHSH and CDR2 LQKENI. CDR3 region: CASSPSANTGELFFF.

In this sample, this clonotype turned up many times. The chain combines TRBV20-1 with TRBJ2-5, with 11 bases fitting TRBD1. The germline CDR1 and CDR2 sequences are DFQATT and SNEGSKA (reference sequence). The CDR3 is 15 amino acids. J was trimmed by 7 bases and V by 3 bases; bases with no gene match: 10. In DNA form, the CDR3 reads TGCAGTGCTAGGGCGGGACAGGGGGGGACCTGGACCCAGTACTTC. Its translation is CSARAGQGGTWTQYF.

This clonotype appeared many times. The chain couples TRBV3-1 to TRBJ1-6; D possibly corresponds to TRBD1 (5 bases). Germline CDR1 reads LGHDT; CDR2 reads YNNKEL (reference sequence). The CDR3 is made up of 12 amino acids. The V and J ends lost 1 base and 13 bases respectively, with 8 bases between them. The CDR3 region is CASSQVGGPLHF. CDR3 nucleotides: TGTGCCAGCAGCCAAGTTGGGGGGCCCCTCCACTTT.

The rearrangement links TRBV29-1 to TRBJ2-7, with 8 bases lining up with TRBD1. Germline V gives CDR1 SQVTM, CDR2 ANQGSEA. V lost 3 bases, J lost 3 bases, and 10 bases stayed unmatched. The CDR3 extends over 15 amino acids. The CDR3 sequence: CSVDGPGTGNYEQYF. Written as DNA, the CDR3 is TGCAGCGTTGACGGTCCCGGGACAGGAAACTACGAGCAGTACTTC.

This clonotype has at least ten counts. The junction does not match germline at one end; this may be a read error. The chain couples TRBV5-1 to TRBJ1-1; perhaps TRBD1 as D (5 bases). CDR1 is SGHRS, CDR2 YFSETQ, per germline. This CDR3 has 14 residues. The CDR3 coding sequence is TGTGCCAGCAGCACGGACACGGGGGGCACTGAAGCTTTCTTT. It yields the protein CASSTDTGGTEAFF.

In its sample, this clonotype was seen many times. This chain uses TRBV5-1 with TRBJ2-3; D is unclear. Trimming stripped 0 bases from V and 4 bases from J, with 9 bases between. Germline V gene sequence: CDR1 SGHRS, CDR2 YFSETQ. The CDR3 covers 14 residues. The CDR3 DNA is TGCGCCAGCAGCTTGGATTGGGGATCAGATACGCAGTATTTT. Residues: CASSLDWGSDTQYF.

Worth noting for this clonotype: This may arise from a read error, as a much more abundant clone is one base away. The CDR3 region is CASSFRRHNEQYF. In DNA, the CDR3 is TGTGCCAGCAGTTTTCGGAGACACAATGAGCAGTACTTC. V and J are TRBV12-3 or TRBV12-4 and TRBJ2-5, with D unclear. The CDR3 is 13 residues long. Trimming stripped 3 bases from V and 11 bases from J, with 16 bases between.

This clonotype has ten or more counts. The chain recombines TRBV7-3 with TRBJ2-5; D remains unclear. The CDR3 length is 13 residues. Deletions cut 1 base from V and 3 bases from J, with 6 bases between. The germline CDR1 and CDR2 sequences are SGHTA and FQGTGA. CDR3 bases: TGTGCCAGCAGCTTAATGTCAGAAGAGACCCAGTACTTC. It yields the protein CASSLMSEETQYF.

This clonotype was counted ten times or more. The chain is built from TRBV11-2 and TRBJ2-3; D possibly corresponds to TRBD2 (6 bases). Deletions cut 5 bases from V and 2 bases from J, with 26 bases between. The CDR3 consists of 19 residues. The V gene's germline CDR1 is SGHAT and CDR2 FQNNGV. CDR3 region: CASSPTNSADYSFTDTQYF. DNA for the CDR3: TGTGCCAGCAGCCCAACCAACAGCGCGGACTATTCGTTCACAGATACGCAGTATTTT.